The 15 T cell receptor beta chains presented below share a single source sample, sequenced in a study of memory CD8 T cells in hepatitis C reinfection. The time point is: late/post reinfection, 12 to 24 weeks after detection. Sorted cells were sequenced directly ex vivo without any in vitro expansion. Clones were read by immunoSEQ multiplex PCR, and TCRdb kept only the in-frame ones, dropping some. The sample has under 5,500 clones; roughly 89% are singletons. The specimen was naive CD8+ T cells sorted from blood. The receptor source for this set is a man aged 50 to 60 with hepatitis C virus infection.

The V gene is TRBV27, the J gene TRBJ2-2; possibly TRBD1 for D (5 bases). The V end was cut by 5 bases, the J end by 5 bases, with 12 bases between. The CDR3 spans 14 residues. Germline V lookup: CDR1 MNHEY, CDR2 SMNVEV (reference sequence). Written as DNA, the CDR3 is TGTGCCAGCAGTCCGTGGCAGGGAACCGGGGAGCTGTTTTTT. Residues: CASSPWQGTGELFF.

This chain links TRBV9 with TRBJ2-2, with D possibly being TRBD1 (5 bases). Germline values: CDR1 SGDLS, CDR2 YYNGEE. The CDR3 sequence is 15 residues long. Trimming removed 2 bases at V and 0 bases at J, with 8 bases between. CDR3 coding DNA: TGTGCCAGCAGCGTGGGGCAGCCGAACACCGGGGAGCTGTTTTTT. This codes for CASSVGQPNTGELFF.

This clone was seen a handful of times. CDR3 protein: CAISESARGTGFFQETQYF. DNA of the CDR3: TGTGCCATCAGTGAGTCGGCTCGTGGGACAGGGTTTTTTCAAGAGACCCAGTACTTC. J is TRBJ2-5 and V is TRBV10-3; 9 bases match TRBD1. Germline V gene data show CDR1 as ENHRY and CDR2 as SYGVKD. The V segment lost 0 bases and the J segment 2 bases; nucleotides outside the gene matches: 13. This CDR3 has 19 residues.

The chain couples TRBV13 to TRBJ2-2; no firm D call. V was pared by 1 base and J by 3 bases, with 9 bases between. This CDR3 is built from 15 residues. CDR1 is PRHDT and CDR2 is FYEKMQ in the germline V gene (reference sequence). The CDR3 coding sequence is TGTGCCAGCAGCTTAGCGGGTGGTTACACCGGGGAGCTGTTTTTT. Encoded protein: CASSLAGGYTGELFF.

The chain uses TRBV11-3 and TRBJ2-7; 8 bases match TRBD2. Trimming cost V 3 bases and J 3 bases; bases outside gene matches: 7. The CDR3 extends over 15 amino acids. The germline V gene has CDR1 SGHNT and CDR2 YENEEA. The CDR3 nucleotides are TGTGCCAGCAGCTTTACGCCTAGCGGGTACTACGAGCAGTACTTC. It codes for CASSFTPSGYYEQYF.

This sequence joins TRBV7-9 and TRBJ2-7; weak D call: TRBD2 (6 bases). Trimming removed 3 bases from V and 6 bases from J, with 15 bases in between. This CDR3 region has 14 residues. Germline-derived CDR1 and CDR2 are SEHNR and FQNEAQ (reference sequence). For the CDR3, the DNA is TGTGCCAGCAGCTTGGGCGGGATATTGGCCGAGCAGTACTTC. Protein sequence: CASSLGGILAEQYF.

The rearrangement joins TRBV28 to TRBJ1-5, with D possibly being TRBD1 (5 bases). The CDR3 covers 12 residues. Between the trimmed V and J ends, which lost 0 bases and 11 bases, there was a span of 8 bases. Germline CDR1 reads MDHEN; CDR2 reads SYDVKM. For the CDR3, the DNA is TGTGCCAGCAGTTTATGGTCAGGGACCCAGCATTTT. The encoded protein is CASSLWSGTQHF.

The chain has TRBV27 and TRBJ2-3; D perhaps matches TRBD1 (6 bases). The V end was cut by 6 bases, the J end by 5 bases, with 18 bases between. Germline V gene lookup returns CDR1 MNHEY and CDR2 SMNVEV (reference sequence). The CDR3 is 15 amino acids. CDR3 loop: CASRKGGNWLDTQYF. The CDR3 DNA is TGTGCCAGCAGGAAAGGGGGTAATTGGTTAGATACGCAGTATTTT.

The chain has TRBV7-2 and TRBJ2-1, with 10 nucleotides matching TRBD2. The V segment lost 5 bases and the J segment 8 bases; nucleotides outside the gene matches: 6. This CDR3 is built from 14 residues. Germline CDR1 SGHTA, CDR2 FQGNSA. The CDR3 region has the DNA TGTGCCAGCAGCCTCGGGACTAGCGAACATGAGCAGTTCTTC. Its translation is CASSLGTSEHEQFF.

Concerning this clone: Mismatch with germline at one junction end may stem from a read error. The CDR3 nucleotides read TGTGCCAGCAGCCCCGAGGCGGCAAACATTGAAGCTTTCTTT. As protein: CASSPEAANIEAFF. The gene calls are TRBV4-2 and TRBJ1-1; D is ambiguous. Germline values: CDR1 LGHNA, CDR2 YNFKEQ. The CDR3 extends over 14 amino acids.

This sequence joins TRBV6-5 and TRBJ1-5; possible D gene TRBD1, 5 bases. Per the germline V gene, CDR1 is MNHEY and CDR2 is SVGAGI. This CDR3 has 13 amino acids. Trimming stripped 2 bases from V and 4 bases from J, with 6 bases between. CDR3: CASSYGANQPQHF. The CDR3 DNA reads as TGTGCCAGCAGTTACGGGGCAAATCAGCCCCAGCATTTT.

This chain uses TRBV27 with TRBJ2-2; 8 bases align to TRBD2. V shed 2 bases and J 6 bases; nucleotides not matched to a gene: 8. The germline V gene encodes CDR1 MNHEY and CDR2 SMNVEV (reference sequence). CDR3 length equals 16 residues. In nucleotides, the CDR3 is TGTGCCAGCAGTTTAATTCCGGGAGGGGGGGCCGGGGAGCTGTTTTTT. Its protein is CASSLIPGGGAGELFF.

The V and J genes are TRBV9 and TRBJ2-5, with D maybe TRBD2 (5 bases). The germline CDR1 and CDR2 sequences are SGDLS and YYNGEE. The CDR3 loop spans 16 amino acids. The ends were cut back, 3 bases at V and 7 bases at J, with 22 bases in the middle. The CDR3 coding sequence is TGTGCCAGCAGCGACCCCGGACTTACCCCCGAAGGGACCCAGTACTTC. Translation gives CASSDPGLTPEGTQYF.

The genes are TRBV7-8 and TRBJ2-1, with D unclear. The CDR3 consists of 14 residues. The ends were cut back, 2 bases at V and 2 bases at J, with 7 bases in the middle. CDR1 is SGHVS, CDR2 FQNEAQ, per germline. The DNA of the CDR3 is TGTGCCAGCAGCTTATCCAGTACCTACAATGAGCAGTTCTTC. Amino acids: CASSLSSTYNEQFF.

The rearrangement uses TRBV19 and TRBJ2-2, with 10 bases fitting TRBD2. The CDR3 is made up of 19 amino acids. With V trimmed by 2 bases and J by 8 bases, 17 bases remained unmatched. Germline V gives CDR1 LNHDA, CDR2 SQIVND (reference sequence). The chain's CDR3 is CASSIQLAGAGYWAGELFF. In DNA form, the CDR3 reads TGTGCCAGTAGTATACAGCTAGCGGGAGCAGGTTATTGGGCGGGGGAGCTGTTTTTT.